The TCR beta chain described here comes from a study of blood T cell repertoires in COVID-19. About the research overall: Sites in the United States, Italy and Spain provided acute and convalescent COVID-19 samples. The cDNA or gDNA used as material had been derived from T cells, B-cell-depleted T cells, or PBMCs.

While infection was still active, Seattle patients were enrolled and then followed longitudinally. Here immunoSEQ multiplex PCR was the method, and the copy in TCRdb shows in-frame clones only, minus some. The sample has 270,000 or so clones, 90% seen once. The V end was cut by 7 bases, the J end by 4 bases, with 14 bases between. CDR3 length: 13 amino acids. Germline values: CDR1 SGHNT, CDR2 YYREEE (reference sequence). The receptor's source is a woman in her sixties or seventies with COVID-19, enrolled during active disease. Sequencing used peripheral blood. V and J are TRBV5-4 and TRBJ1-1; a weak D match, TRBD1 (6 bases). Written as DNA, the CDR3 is TGTGCCAGCGGCGTAGGGGGGGGCACTGAAGCTTTCTTT. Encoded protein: CASGVGGGTEAFF.